This TCR beta chain was captured by sequencing in a study of blood T cell repertoires in COVID-19. About the research overall: The study drew acute and convalescent COVID-19 samples from the United States, Italy and Spain. The analysed material was cDNA or gDNA that came from T cells, B-cell-depleted T cells, or PBMCs.

Here immunoSEQ multiplex PCR was the method, and the copy in TCRdb shows in-frame clones only, minus some. The sample shows more than 95,000 clones, 85% of them seen only once. This clone appeared many times. The CDR3 length is 15 residues. In germline, CDR1 is MNHNS, CDR2 SASEGT. V lost 3 bases and J lost 4, with 10 bases in between. Sequencing input: peripheral blood. The sequence was obtained from a man older than 75 with active or convalescent COVID-19. The chain combines TRBV6-1 with TRBJ2-6; a weak D match, TRBD1 (6 bases). CDR3 in DNA: TGTGCCAGCAGTGATCACAGGGTAGGGGCCAACGTCCTGACTTTC. Residues: CASSDHRVGANVLTF.